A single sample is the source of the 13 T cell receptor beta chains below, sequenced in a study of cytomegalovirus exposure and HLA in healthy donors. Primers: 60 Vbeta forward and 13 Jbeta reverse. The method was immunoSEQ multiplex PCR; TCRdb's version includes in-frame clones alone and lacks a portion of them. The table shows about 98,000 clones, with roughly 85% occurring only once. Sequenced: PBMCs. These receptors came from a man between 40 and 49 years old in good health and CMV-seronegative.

CDR3 in amino acids: CASSLRETQYF. DNA of the CDR3: TGTGCCAGCAGTTTGCGAGAGACCCAGTACTTC. The chain couples TRBV11-2 to TRBJ2-5, with unresolved D. The CDR3 has 11 residues. Trimming removed 6 bases from V and 4 bases from J, with 6 bases in between. Per the germline V gene, CDR1 is SGHAT and CDR2 is FQNNGV. Full variable domain (outside the CDR3, taken from reference TRBV11-2 and TRBJ2-5): EAGVAQSPRYKIIEKRQSVAFWCNPISGHATLYWYQQILGQGPKLLIQFQNNGVVDDSQLPKDRFSAERLKGVDSTLKIQPAKLEDSAVYLCASSLRETQYFGPGTRLLVL.

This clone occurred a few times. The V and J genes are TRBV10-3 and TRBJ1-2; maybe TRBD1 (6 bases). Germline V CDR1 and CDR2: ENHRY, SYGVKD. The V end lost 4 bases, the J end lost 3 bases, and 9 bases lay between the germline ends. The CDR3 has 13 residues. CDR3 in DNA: TGTGCCATCAGTGGACAGGTGGACTATGGCTACACCTTC. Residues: CAISGQVDYGYTF.

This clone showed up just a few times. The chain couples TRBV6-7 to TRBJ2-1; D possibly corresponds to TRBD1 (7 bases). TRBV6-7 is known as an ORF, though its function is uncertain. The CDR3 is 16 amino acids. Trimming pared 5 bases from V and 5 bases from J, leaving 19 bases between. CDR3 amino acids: CASSAPQGGGDNEQFF. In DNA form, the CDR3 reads TGTGCCAGCAGTGCACCTCAGGGGGGAGGCGACAATGAGCAGTTCTTC.

The CDR3, as DNA: TGCAGCGCCGAGACAGGGGGCAATCAGCCCCAGCATTTT. It yields the protein CSAETGGNQPQHF. This chain links TRBV29-1 with TRBJ1-5, with 8 bases matching TRBD1. The length of the CDR3 is 13 residues. Germline values: CDR1 SQVTM, CDR2 ANQGSEA. The J segment lost 2 bases and the V segment lost 7 bases, leaving 4 bases of the junction unmatched.

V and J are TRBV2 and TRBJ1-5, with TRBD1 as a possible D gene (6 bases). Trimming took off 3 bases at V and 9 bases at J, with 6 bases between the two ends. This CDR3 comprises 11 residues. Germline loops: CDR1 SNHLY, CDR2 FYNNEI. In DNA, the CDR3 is TGTGCCAGCAGTGACAGGGGGCCCCAGCATTTT. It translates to CASSDRGPQHF.

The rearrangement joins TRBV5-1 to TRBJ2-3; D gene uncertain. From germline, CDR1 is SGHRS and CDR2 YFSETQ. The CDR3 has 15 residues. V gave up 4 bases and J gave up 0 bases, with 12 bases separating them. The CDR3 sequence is CASSPVSTSTDTQYF. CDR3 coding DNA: TGCGCCAGCAGCCCAGTTAGCACAAGCACAGATACGCAGTATTTT.

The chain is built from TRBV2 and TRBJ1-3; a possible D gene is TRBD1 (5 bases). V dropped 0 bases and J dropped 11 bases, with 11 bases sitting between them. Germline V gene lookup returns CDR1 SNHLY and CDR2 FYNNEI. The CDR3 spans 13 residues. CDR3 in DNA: TGTGCCAGCAGTGAAGCGAGGCAGACAGCCATATATTTT. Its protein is CASSEARQTAIYF.

CDR3 bases: TGTGCCAGCAGTTTCAGAGCCCCGACAGGGATCTACGAGCAGTACTTC. This encodes CASSFRAPTGIYEQYF. The J gene is TRBJ2-7, the V gene TRBV27; 7 positions match TRBD1. Germline V gene data show CDR1 as MNHEY and CDR2 as SMNVEV (reference sequence). Germline trimming cut 3 bases from V and 3 bases from J; bases unmatched to any gene: 11. The CDR3 loop spans 16 amino acids.

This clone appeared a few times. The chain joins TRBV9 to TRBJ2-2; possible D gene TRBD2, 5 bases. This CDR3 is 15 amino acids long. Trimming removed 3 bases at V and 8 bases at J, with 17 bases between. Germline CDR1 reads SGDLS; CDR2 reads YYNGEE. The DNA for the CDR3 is TGTGCCAGCAGCGGCCAGCTCGCAGAGGGTGGGGAGCTGTTTTTT. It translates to CASSGQLAEGGELFF.

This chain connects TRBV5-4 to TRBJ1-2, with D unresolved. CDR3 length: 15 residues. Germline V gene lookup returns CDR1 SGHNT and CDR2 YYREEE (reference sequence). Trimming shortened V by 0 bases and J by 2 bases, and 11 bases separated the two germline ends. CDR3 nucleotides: TGTGCCAGCAGCTTGGGGTTGGAGCGGAACTATGGCTACACCTTC. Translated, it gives CASSLGLERNYGYTF.

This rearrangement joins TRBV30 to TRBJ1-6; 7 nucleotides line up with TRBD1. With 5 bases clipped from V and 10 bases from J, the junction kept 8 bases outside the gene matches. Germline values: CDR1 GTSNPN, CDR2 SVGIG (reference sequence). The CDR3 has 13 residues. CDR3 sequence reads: CAWCTGDGSPLHF. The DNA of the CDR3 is TGTGCCTGGTGTACAGGGGATGGATCACCCCTCCACTTT.

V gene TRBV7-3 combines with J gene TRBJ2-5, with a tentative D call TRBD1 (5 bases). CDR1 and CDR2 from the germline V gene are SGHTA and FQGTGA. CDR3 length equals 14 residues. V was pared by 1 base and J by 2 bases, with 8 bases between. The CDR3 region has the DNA TGTGCCAGCAGCTTAAGGCAGGGACAAGAGACCCAGTACTTC. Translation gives CASSLRQGQETQYF.

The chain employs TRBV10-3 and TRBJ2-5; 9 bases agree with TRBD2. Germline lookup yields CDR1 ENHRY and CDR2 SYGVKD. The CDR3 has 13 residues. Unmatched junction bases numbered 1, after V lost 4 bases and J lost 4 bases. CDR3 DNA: TGTGCCATCAGTGGCGGGGGGGGAGAGACCCAGTACTTC. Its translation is CAISGGGGETQYF.